This TCR beta chain derives from a study of T cells after yellow fever vaccination. About the research overall: SMART-Seq v4 Ultra Low Input handled preparation of low-cell-number fractions. Study-level results: The bulk population could contribute abundant contaminating clonotypes to FACS-sorted repertoires. The appearance of a small share of clonotypes in both CD4 and CD8 compartments was observed.

The CDR3 spans 13 residues. The germline V and J ends were trimmed by 5 bases and 3 bases, with 12 bases remaining between them. From germline, CDR1 is DFQATT and CDR2 SNEGSKA (reference sequence). In this sample, this clonotype turned up many times. Its antigen remains unknown. TCRdb used MiXCR to reprocess the 5' RACE reads, holding one entry per CDR3 protein. This table holds 200,000 to 300,000 distinct CDR3 sequences, under 15% found once. The chain employs TRBV20-1 and TRBJ2-3, with no clear D. The source was CD4+ T cells sorted from PBMCs, collected 45 days after the yellow fever booster vaccination. The receptor comes from a man under 40 who received the YFV17D yellow fever vaccine. CDR3 nucleotide sequence: TGCAGTGCTGCCTCCGCGGAGACAGATACGCAGTATTTT. Protein: CSAASAETDTQYF.